This T cell receptor beta chain was sequenced during a study of CD8 T cells in Susac syndrome. Study-wide findings and caveats: As the study acknowledged, the number of individuals who were part of its TCR sequencing and HLA analysis was relatively small.

Reverse transcription used about 0.5 to 1 ug RNA and random hexamers. TCRdb ran MiXCR on the immunoSEQ multiplex PCR reads and lists one entry per CDR3 protein. The data show over 100,000 distinct CDR3 sequences, around 94% seen once. Notes on this clonotype: Antigen unknown.

Trimming stripped 1 base from V and 1 base from J, with 10 bases between. Germline V CDR1 and CDR2: LGHDT, YNNKEL (reference sequence). The CDR3 consists of 16 residues. Sequencing targeted TCR beta in blood CD8+ and CD4+ T cells. Patients with Susac syndrome met the recently defined diagnostic criteria for definite or probable disease. Purification of the CD8+ and CD4+ T cells relied on negative isolation, and TEMRA cells underwent FACS enrichment. Sequenced sample: CD8+ T cells from PBMCs. V gene TRBV3-1 combines with J gene TRBJ1-4, with TRBD1 as a possible D gene (5 bases). This clonotype was sampled from a human donor with Susac syndrome. This CDR3 is CASSQGGTETNEKLFF. Written as DNA, the CDR3 is TGTGCCAGCAGCCAAGGGGGGACCGAAACTAATGAAAAACTGTTTTTT. Supplemented by reference TRBV3-1 and TRBJ1-4, the full variable domain reads DTAVSQTPKYLVTQMGNDKSIKCEQNLGHDTMYWYKQDSKKFLKIMFSYNNKELIINETVPNRFSPKSPDKAHLNLHINSLELGDSAVYFCASSQGGTETNEKLFFGSGTQLSVL.